The T cell receptor beta chain described here comes from a study of blood T cell repertoires in COVID-19. CDR3 length equals 14 residues. Trimming took off 4 bases at V and 9 bases at J, with 16 bases between the two ends. The germline V gene encodes CDR1 MRHNA and CDR2 SNTAGT. The protocol was immunoSEQ multiplex PCR, while the TCRdb copy is restricted to in-frame clones and leaves out a portion. The repertoire holds 90,000 to 130,000 clones, around 90% seen once, with around 3% in the top ten. The TCR was taken from a woman in her 50s with acute or convalescent COVID-19. Sequenced material: peripheral blood. This chain connects TRBV6-4 to TRBJ1-5; the D is unclear. The CDR3 sequence: CASSASDGEMPQHF. The CDR3 DNA sequence: TGTGCCAGCAGTGCTTCGGACGGGGAGATGCCCCAGCATTTT.